Below are 28 T cell receptor beta chains sequenced from a single sample in a study of shared clonotypes between healthy human individuals. CD45RO-negative, CCR7-selected cells formed the naive CD8 fraction, which excluded terminally differentiated effector memory CD45RA+ cells. The assay was immunoSEQ multiplex PCR, and TCRdb's table has in-frame clones only and misses some. The table shows 1.5 million to 2.5 million clones, with about 95% occurring only once. The material sequenced was naive CD8+ T cells sorted from blood. The receptor source for this set is a man aged 18-30 years in good health.

This chain links TRBV9 with TRBJ2-7; 8 bases line up with TRBD2. The CDR3 totals 18 residues. V gave up 2 bases and J gave up 0 bases; unmatched junction bases: 13. CDR1 SGDLS and CDR2 YYNGEE come from the germline V gene. The CDR3 sequence: CASSVDSGASFSSYEQYF. In DNA form, the CDR3 reads TGTGCCAGCAGCGTCGATAGCGGGGCGTCCTTTAGCTCCTACGAGCAGTACTTC.

The rearrangement links TRBV14 to TRBJ1-2; no clear D gene. The CDR3 is made up of 13 amino acids. V dropped 1 base and J dropped 1 base, with 4 bases sitting between them. Germline V CDR1 and CDR2: SGHDN, FVKESK. The CDR3 nucleotides are TGTGCCAGCAGCCAAGTGTTTAACTATGGCTACACCTTC. It is translated as CASSQVFNYGYTF.

The J gene is TRBJ2-5, the V gene TRBV7-8; TRBD2 matches at 11 bases. The junction had 7 bases not matched to a gene; V was cut back by 0 bases and J by 1 base. Germline V gene data show CDR1 as SGHVS and CDR2 as FQNEAQ. This CDR3 has 18 amino acids. The CDR3 DNA sequence: TGTGCCAGCAGCTTAGCCGGAACTAGCGGGGGCGTCCAAGAGACCCAGTACTTC. Translating it yields CASSLAGTSGGVQETQYF.

V and J are TRBV6-1 and TRBJ1-2, with D possibly matching TRBD1 (5 bases). The germline V and J ends were trimmed by 1 base and 4 bases, with 16 bases remaining between them. Germline values: CDR1 MNHNS, CDR2 SASEGT. This CDR3 comprises 16 residues. CDR3 DNA: TGTGCCAGCAGTGAAGACCCCGCCCACCAGGGCTATGGCTACACCTTC. Protein product: CASSEDPAHQGYGYTF.

J is TRBJ1-4 and V is TRBV27; TRBD1 might be the D (5 bases). This CDR3 region has 15 residues. Germline lookup yields CDR1 MNHEY and CDR2 SMNVEV (reference sequence). V was cut by 1 base and J by 9 bases, with 15 bases left in between. CDR3: CASSLFSGTPQKLFF. The CDR3 DNA reads as TGTGCCAGCAGTTTATTTTCGGGGACCCCCCAAAAACTGTTTTTT. The full variable domain, rest sourced from reference TRBV27 and TRBJ1-4, is EAQVTQNPRYLITVTGKKLTVTCSQNMNHEYMSWYRQDPGLGLRQIYYSMNVEVTDKGDVPEGYKVSRKEKRNFPLILESPSPNQTSLYFCASSLFSGTPQKLFFGSGTQLSVL.

V gene TRBV2 combines with J gene TRBJ2-7; TRBD1 aligns across 10 bases. The germline gives CDR1 SNHLY, CDR2 FYNNEI. V shed 3 bases and J 5 bases; nucleotides not matched to a gene: 4. The CDR3 is 14 amino acids. The CDR3 reads CASSDGTGVNEQYF. In nucleotides, the CDR3 is TGTGCCAGCAGTGACGGGACAGGGGTAAACGAGCAGTACTTC.

V gene TRBV11-2 combines with J gene TRBJ2-7; D gene ambiguous. Germline V gene data show CDR1 as SGHAT and CDR2 as FQNNGV. CDR3 length: 14 amino acids. V was shortened by 1 base and J by 9 bases, with 16 bases between the two germline ends. The CDR3 here is CASSLVGLAVWQYF. In nucleotides, the CDR3 is TGTGCCAGCAGCTTAGTTGGCCTGGCAGTATGGCAGTACTTC.

This rearrangement joins TRBV6-1 to TRBJ1-3; no clear D gene. V was trimmed by 2 bases and J by 6 bases, leaving 20 bases between them. Germline CDR1 is MNHNS and CDR2 is SASEGT. The CDR3 loop spans 17 amino acids. The chain's CDR3 is CASSETYSLGKINTIYF. In nucleotides, the CDR3 is TGTGCCAGCAGTGAAACTTATAGCCTGGGGAAGATAAACACCATATATTTT.

The CDR3 coding sequence is TGTGCCAGCAGCTTAGTGTTAGCTAACTATGGCTACACCTTC. It codes for CASSLVLANYGYTF. The chain is built from TRBV11-2 and TRBJ1-2; D uncertain. This CDR3 comprises 14 residues. V dropped 1 base and J dropped 0 bases, with 6 bases sitting between them. Germline CDR1 is SGHAT and CDR2 is FQNNGV.

V and J are TRBV2 and TRBJ1-1, with D tentatively TRBD1 (5 bases). V lost 1 base, J lost 1 base, and 10 bases lay in between. CDR1 and CDR2 (germline): SNHLY, FYNNEI. The CDR3 contains 15 residues. CDR3: CASSEGLTENTEAFF. The CDR3 DNA follows: TGTGCCAGCAGTGAAGGTTTGACAGAGAACACTGAAGCTTTCTTT.

The rearrangement links TRBV4-1 to TRBJ2-4; 8 bases are a match to TRBD2. Germline V gives CDR1 MGHRA, CDR2 YSYEKL. Losses at the gene ends were 0 bases for V and 1 base for J; bases not matched to a gene: 8. CDR3 length equals 18 residues. CDR3 nucleotides: TGCGCCAGCAGCCAAGATTCGACGTTAGCGGGGGCCAAAAACATTCAGTACTTC. This translates into CASSQDSTLAGAKNIQYF.

The chain links TRBV4-3 to TRBJ1-1; D may be TRBD1 (5 bases). Deletions cut 1 base from V and 3 bases from J, with 15 bases between. CDR3 size: 16 residues. Germline values: CDR1 LGHNA, CDR2 YSLEER. The CDR3 sequence: CASSQGPGSEDTEAFF. CDR3 nucleotide sequence: TGCGCCAGCAGCCAAGGCCCAGGGTCGGAGGACACTGAAGCTTTCTTT.

The J gene is TRBJ2-1, the V gene TRBV5-6, with D unresolved. This CDR3 region has 16 residues. The V end lost 0 bases, the J end lost 7 bases, and 17 bases lay between the germline ends. Looked up from germline, CDR1 is SGHDT and CDR2 is YYEEEE. Here the CDR3 reads CASSLALGFAWNEQFF. The CDR3 DNA is TGTGCCAGCAGCTTGGCCTTAGGGTTTGCTTGGAATGAGCAGTTCTTC. The variable domain in full, completed from reference TRBV5-6 and TRBJ2-1, reads DAGVTQSPTHLIKTRGQQVTLRCSPKSGHDTVSWYQQALGQGPQFIFQYYEEEERQRGNFPDRFSGHQFPNYSSELNVNALLLGDSALYLCASSLALGFAWNEQFFGPGTRLTVL.

A note on this clone: Other DNA sequences in the same sample also yield this CDR3. The rearrangement joins TRBV7-9 to TRBJ1-1; D ambiguous. V shed 1 base and J shed 6 bases, with 6 bases lying between them. Germline V lookup: CDR1 SEHNR, CDR2 FQNEAQ (reference sequence). The CDR3 extends over 12 amino acids. As DNA, the CDR3 is TGTGCCAGCAGCTTAGAAGGGTCTGAAGCTTTCTTT. Amino acids: CASSLEGSEAFF.

This sequence joins TRBV10-3 and TRBJ2-2; TRBD1 matches 10 bases. CDR1 is ENHRY, CDR2 SYGVKD, per germline. The CDR3 length is 17 residues. V dropped 3 bases and J dropped 6; count of bases not matched to a gene: 10. The CDR3 coding sequence is TGTGCCATCAGTGATTTTCCCGGGACAGGGGCTTCCGGGGAGCTGTTTTTT. Protein product: CAISDFPGTGASGELFF.

V is TRBV7-9 and J is TRBJ1-2; TRBD1 aligns across 12 bases. Germline V CDR1 and CDR2: SEHNR, FQNEAQ (reference sequence). The ends lost 5 bases at V and 4 bases at J; junction bases unmatched: 5. This CDR3 contains 15 residues. CDR3 nucleotides: TGTGCCAGCAGCGCGGGGACAGGGGGCCTCTATGGCTACACCTTC. Protein: CASSAGTGGLYGYTF.

The genes are TRBV5-1 and TRBJ2-3; 7 positions match TRBD1. Germline V CDR1 and CDR2: SGHRS, YFSETQ. This CDR3 contains 20 residues. Trimming cost V 4 bases and J 0 bases; bases outside gene matches: 20. The CDR3 is CASSPHLGQHFPTSTDTQYF. The CDR3 DNA sequence: TGCGCCAGCAGCCCACATCTGGGACAGCACTTTCCTACTAGCACAGATACGCAGTATTTT. The complete variable domain, with remaining parts taken from reference TRBV5-1 and TRBJ2-3, reads KAGVTQTPRYLIKTRGQQVTLSCSPISGHRSVSWYQQTPGQGLQFLFEYFSETQRNKGNFPGRFSGRQFSNSRSEMNVSTLELGDSALYLCASSPHLGQHFPTSTDTQYFGPGTRLTVL.

The V call is TRBV13, the J call TRBJ1-2, with TRBD1 matching 8 bases. V shed 10 bases, J shed 4 bases, and the junction held 8 bases outside the gene matches. The CDR3 loop spans 13 amino acids. Germline V gene lookup returns CDR1 PRHDT and CDR2 FYEKMQ (reference sequence). CDR3 region: CATSTGEGYGYTF. In nucleotides, the CDR3 is TGTGCCACATCGACAGGGGAAGGCTATGGCTACACCTTC.

The V gene is TRBV5-6, the J gene TRBJ2-7; D ambiguous. V lost 1 base and J 3 bases, leaving 14 bases between the germline ends. Germline loops: CDR1 SGHDT, CDR2 YYEEEE. The CDR3 runs to 15 residues. The CDR3 bases are TGTGCCAGCAGCTTGTCTTGGTCTATTATCTACGAGCAGTACTTC. Translation: CASSLSWSIIYEQYF.

This clone has only a few counts. Other DNA sequences of this sample code for an identical CDR3. The gene calls are TRBV4-1 and TRBJ1-6, with no clear D. Germline V lookup: CDR1 MGHRA, CDR2 YSYEKL. The V gene lost 0 bases and the J gene lost 8 bases, with 5 bases spanning the gap. This CDR3 is 13 amino acids long. This CDR3 is CASSQDPDSPLHF. The CDR3 DNA follows: TGCGCCAGCAGCCAAGATCCAGATTCACCCCTCCACTTT.

This rearrangement joins TRBV4-3 to TRBJ1-1; TRBD1 might be the D (5 bases). The CDR3 consists of 17 residues. The germline V and J ends were trimmed by 0 bases and 0 bases, with 14 bases remaining between them. Germline V lookup: CDR1 LGHNA, CDR2 YSLEER. CDR3 DNA sequence: TGCGCCAGCAGCCAAGACAGGGAAGGGCTCCTGAACACTGAAGCTTTCTTT. Translated: CASSQDREGLLNTEAFF.

For the CDR3, the DNA is TGTGCCAGCAGTCCCGAAGGGGGTTATAATTCACCCCTCCACTTT. This sequence encodes CASSPEGGYNSPLHF. The chain is built from TRBV27 and TRBJ1-6; D might be TRBD1 (6 bases). The V and J ends lost 5 bases and 4 bases respectively, with 12 bases between them. Germline loops: CDR1 MNHEY, CDR2 SMNVEV (reference sequence). CDR3 length equals 15 residues.

The V and J genes are TRBV7-9 and TRBJ2-3; the D gene is possibly TRBD2 (6 bases). CDR1 is SEHNR and CDR2 is FQNEAQ in the germline V gene (reference sequence). Trimming shortened V by 2 bases and J by 4 bases, and 10 bases separated the two germline ends. This CDR3 is built from 14 residues. For the CDR3, the DNA is TGTGCCAGCAGCTTATGGGGGGAGGCAGATACGCAGTATTTT. This translates into CASSLWGEADTQYF.

The chain is built from TRBV20-1 and TRBJ2-7; D is uncertain. Germline V gene lookup returns CDR1 DFQATT and CDR2 SNEGSKA (reference sequence). The CDR3 length is 11 residues. Trimming pared 0 bases from V and 11 bases from J, leaving 11 bases between. In DNA form, the CDR3 reads TGCAGTGCTAGAGATCAACGGGCCGAGTACTTC. Amino acid sequence: CSARDQRAEYF.

In regard to this clone: In the same sample, other DNA sequences code for this CDR3. The chain has TRBV9 and TRBJ2-7; 11 bases are shared with TRBD2. This CDR3 is built from 14 residues. The V and J ends lost 3 bases and 4 bases, in that order; junction bases with no gene match: 3. Germline lookup yields CDR1 SGDLS and CDR2 YYNGEE. CDR3 sequence: CASSAGLAAYEQYF. CDR3 bases: TGTGCCAGCAGCGCGGGACTAGCGGCTTACGAGCAGTACTTC.

This clone appeared a single time. Other DNA variants within this sample encode the same CDR3. The gene calls are TRBV27 and TRBJ2-1; D call uncertain. The CDR3 length is 13 residues. Germline V gene data show CDR1 as MNHEY and CDR2 as SMNVEV (reference sequence). V lost 3 bases and J lost 4, with 7 bases in between. DNA for the CDR3: TGTGCCAGCAGTTTTACAGATTACAATGAGCAGTTCTTC. Protein: CASSFTDYNEQFF.

This clone was counted once. This sequence joins TRBV28 and TRBJ1-5; 7 positions agree with TRBD1. Germline V gene lookup returns CDR1 MDHEN and CDR2 SYDVKM. This CDR3 contains 15 residues. V was pared by 6 bases and J by 1 base, with 6 bases of the junction left unmatched. CDR3 protein: CASSYRGGSNQPQHF. The CDR3, as DNA: TGTGCCAGCAGCTACAGGGGTGGGAGCAATCAGCCCCAGCATTTT.

About this clone itself: This specimen includes other DNA sequences encoding the same CDR3. The chain has TRBV7-8 and TRBJ2-7, with D perhaps TRBD1 or TRBD2 (6 bases each). The CDR3 totals 13 residues. From germline, CDR1 is SGHVS and CDR2 FQNEAQ. Trimming pared 3 bases from V and 4 bases from J, leaving 10 bases between. DNA of the CDR3: TGTGCCAGCAGCTTGAGGGGGAGGTACGAGCAGTACTTC. Its translation: CASSLRGRYEQYF.